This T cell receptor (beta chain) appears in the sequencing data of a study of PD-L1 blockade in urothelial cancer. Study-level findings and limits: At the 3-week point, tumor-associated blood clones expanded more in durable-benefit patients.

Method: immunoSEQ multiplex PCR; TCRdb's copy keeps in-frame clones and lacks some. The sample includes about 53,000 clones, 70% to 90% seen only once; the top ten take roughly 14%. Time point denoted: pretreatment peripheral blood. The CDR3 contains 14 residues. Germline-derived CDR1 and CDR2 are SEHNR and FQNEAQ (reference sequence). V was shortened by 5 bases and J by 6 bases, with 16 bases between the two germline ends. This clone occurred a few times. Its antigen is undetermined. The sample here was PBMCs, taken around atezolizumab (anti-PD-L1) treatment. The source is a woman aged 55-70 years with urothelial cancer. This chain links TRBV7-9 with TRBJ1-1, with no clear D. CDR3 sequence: CASSRHRHKSEAFF. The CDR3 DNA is TGTGCCAGCAGCCGCCATCGACATAAATCTGAAGCTTTCTTT. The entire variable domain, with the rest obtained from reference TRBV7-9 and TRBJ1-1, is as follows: DTGVSQNPRHKITKRGQNVTFRCDPISEHNRLYWYRQTLGQGPEFLTYFQNEAQLEKSRLLSDRFSAERPKGSFSTLEIQRTEQGDSAMYLCASSRHRHKSEAFFGQGTRLTVV.